The 12 T cell receptor beta chains given below trace back to one sample, sequenced in a study of cytomegalovirus exposure and HLA in healthy donors. The PCR employed 60 Vbeta primers together with 13 Jbeta primers. Here immunoSEQ multiplex PCR was the method, and the copy in TCRdb shows in-frame clones only, minus some. The table shows 100,000 to 120,000 clones, with roughly 76% occurring only once. Sequencing used PBMCs. The receptors originated from a young man in good health and CMV-seropositive.

This chain connects TRBV2 to TRBJ1-5; 10 bases match TRBD1. V shed 11 bases, J shed 3 bases, and the junction held 4 bases outside the gene matches. The CDR3 is made up of 13 amino acids. Germline V gene data show CDR1 as SNHLY and CDR2 as FYNNEI. CDR3 loop: CAGGQGVNQPQHF. CDR3 nucleotides: TGTGCCGGAGGACAGGGGGTCAATCAGCCCCAGCATTTT.

The chain joins TRBV5-1 to TRBJ2-1; 7 positions match TRBD1. Unmatched junction bases numbered 6, after V lost 3 bases and J lost 6 bases. Germline V lookup: CDR1 SGHRS, CDR2 YFSETQ. The CDR3 covers 14 residues. In nucleotides, the CDR3 is TGCGCCAGCAGCTACCAGGGGGTCTCCAATGAGCAGTTCTTC. The encoded protein is CASSYQGVSNEQFF.

The chain uses TRBV19 and TRBJ1-6; tentative D call: TRBD1 (6 bases). The CDR3 loop spans 14 amino acids. V was clipped by 6 bases and J by 10 bases, with 16 bases between them. In germline, CDR1 is LNHDA, CDR2 SQIVND (reference sequence). The CDR3 loop reads CASRVQGAGSPLHF. In DNA, the CDR3 is TGTGCCAGTAGAGTACAGGGTGCAGGATCACCCCTCCACTTT.

CDR3 loop: CASSAGALDRVNSPLHF. The CDR3 DNA reads as TGTGCCAGCAGCGCTGGGGCCCTGGACAGGGTTAATTCACCCCTCCACTTT. V is TRBV4-2 and J is TRBJ1-6, with 8 bases fitting TRBD1. The CDR3 totals 17 residues. Unmatched junction bases numbered 12, after V lost 5 bases and J lost 6 bases. Germline CDR1 reads LGHNA; CDR2 reads YNFKEQ.

A word on this clone: The sample holds other DNA sequences that translate to the same CDR3. The chain combines TRBV6-6 with TRBJ2-7; TRBD1 matches 9 bases. The trim removed 2 bases at V and 6 bases at J, leaving 5 bases unmatched. This CDR3 is built from 14 residues. CDR1 and CDR2 (germline): MNHNY, SVGAGI (reference sequence). The CDR3 sequence is CASSYLQGAPEQYF. The DNA for the CDR3 is TGTGCCAGCAGTTACCTACAGGGGGCCCCCGAGCAGTACTTC.

V usage is TRBV13 and J usage is TRBJ2-1; 7 positions match TRBD2. This CDR3 has 15 amino acids. J was trimmed by 6 bases and V by 1 base; bases with no gene match: 6. The germline CDR1 and CDR2 sequences are PRHDT and FYEKMQ (reference sequence). The chain's CDR3 is CASSLALSGGNEQFF. The DNA of the CDR3 is TGTGCCAGCAGCTTAGCCTTGTCGGGGGGCAATGAGCAGTTCTTC.

The rearrangement links TRBV6-6 to TRBJ2-3, with 7 bases matching TRBD2. There are 16 residues in the CDR3. The junction had 3 bases not matched to a gene; V was cut back by 0 bases and J by 0 bases. Germline-derived CDR1 and CDR2 are MNHNY and SVGAGI (reference sequence). CDR3 nucleotide sequence: TGTGCCAGCAGTTACTCCGAGCGGGATAGCACAGATACGCAGTATTTT. Translation gives CASSYSERDSTDTQYF.

The chain joins TRBV29-1 to TRBJ1-1; no clear D gene. The CDR3 has 10 amino acids. The V and J ends lost 7 bases and 2 bases respectively, with 5 bases between them. The V gene's germline CDR1 is SQVTM and CDR2 ANQGSEA. The CDR3 DNA reads as TGCAGCGGTCTTAACACTGAAGCTTTCTTT. Translation gives CSGLNTEAFF.

The chain links TRBV30 to TRBJ1-6; tentative D call: TRBD1 (6 bases). Trimming took 4 bases from V and 0 from J, leaving 7 bases between them. The germline gives CDR1 GTSNPN, CDR2 SVGIG (reference sequence). This CDR3 contains 14 residues. CDR3 amino acids: CAWNRDSYNSPLHF. The CDR3 region has the DNA TGTGCCTGGAACAGGGACTCCTATAATTCACCCCTCCACTTT.

The gene calls are TRBV4-2 and TRBJ2-7; TRBD2 aligns across 10 bases. With V trimmed by 4 bases and J by 3 bases, 6 bases remained unmatched. The CDR3 runs 15 residues. CDR1 and CDR2 from the germline V gene are LGHNA and YNFKEQ. The CDR3 loop reads CASSPSGGPHYEQYF. In nucleotides, the CDR3 is TGTGCCAGCAGCCCTAGCGGGGGCCCGCACTACGAGCAGTACTTC.

The CDR3 sequence: CSVLSGSGGYTF. DNA for the CDR3: TGCAGCGTTCTATCGGGGTCGGGAGGCTACACCTTC. The V gene is TRBV29-1, the J gene TRBJ1-2; D ambiguous. Between the trimmed V and J ends, which lost 5 bases and 8 bases, there was a span of 15 bases. Per the germline V gene, CDR1 is SQVTM and CDR2 is ANQGSEA. The CDR3 totals 12 residues.

The chain carries TRBV5-4 and TRBJ2-7, with 9 bases that match TRBD1. Germline values: CDR1 SGHNT, CDR2 YYREEE (reference sequence). This CDR3 region has 15 residues. V lost 6 bases, J lost 5 bases, and 12 bases stayed unmatched. CDR3 bases: TGTGCCAGCACCCCCTCGGGACAGGGTCTCGACGAGCAGTACTTC. Translating gives CASTPSGQGLDEQYF.